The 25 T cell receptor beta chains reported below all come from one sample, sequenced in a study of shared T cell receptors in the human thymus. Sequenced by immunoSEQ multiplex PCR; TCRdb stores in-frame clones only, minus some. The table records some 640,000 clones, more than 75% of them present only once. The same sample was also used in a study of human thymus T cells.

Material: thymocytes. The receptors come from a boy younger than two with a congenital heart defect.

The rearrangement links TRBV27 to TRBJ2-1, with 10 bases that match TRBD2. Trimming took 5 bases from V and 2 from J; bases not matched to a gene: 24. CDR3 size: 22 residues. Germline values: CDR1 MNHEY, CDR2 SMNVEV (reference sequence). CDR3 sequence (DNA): TGTGCCAGCAGTATAAACATCCCGGCCGGGACTAGCGTATTACTAACCTACAATGAGCAGTTCTTC. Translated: CASSINIPAGTSVLLTYNEQFF.

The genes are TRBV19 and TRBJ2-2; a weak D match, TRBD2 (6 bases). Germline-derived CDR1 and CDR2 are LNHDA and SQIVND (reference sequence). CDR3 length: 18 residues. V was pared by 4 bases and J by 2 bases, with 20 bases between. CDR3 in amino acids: CASSNRIQSGLNTGELFF. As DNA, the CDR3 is TGTGCCAGTAGTAACCGAATACAAAGCGGGCTCAACACCGGGGAGCTGTTTTTT.

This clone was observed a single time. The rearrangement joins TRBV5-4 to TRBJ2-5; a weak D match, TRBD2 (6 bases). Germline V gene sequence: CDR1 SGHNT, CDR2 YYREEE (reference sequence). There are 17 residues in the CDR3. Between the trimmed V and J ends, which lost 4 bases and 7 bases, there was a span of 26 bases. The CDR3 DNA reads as TGTGCCAGCAGCCCTAACAGAGCTGGGCGGGGAGATGGGACCCAGTACTTC. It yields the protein CASSPNRAGRGDGTQYF.

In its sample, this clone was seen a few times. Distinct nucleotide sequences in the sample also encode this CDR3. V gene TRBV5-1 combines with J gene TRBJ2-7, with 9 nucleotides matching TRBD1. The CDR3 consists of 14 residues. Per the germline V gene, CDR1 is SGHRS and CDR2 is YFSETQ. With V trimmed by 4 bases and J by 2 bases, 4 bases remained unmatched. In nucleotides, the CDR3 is TGCGCCAGCAGCCTCCGGGACAGGGCCTACGAGCAGTACTTC. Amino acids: CASSLRDRAYEQYF.

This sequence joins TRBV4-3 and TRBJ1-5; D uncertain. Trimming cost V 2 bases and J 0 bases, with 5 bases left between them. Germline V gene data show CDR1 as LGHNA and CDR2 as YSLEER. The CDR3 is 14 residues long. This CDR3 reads CASSQSHSNQPQHF. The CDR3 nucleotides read TGCGCCAGCAGCCAATCACATAGCAATCAGCCCCAGCATTTT.

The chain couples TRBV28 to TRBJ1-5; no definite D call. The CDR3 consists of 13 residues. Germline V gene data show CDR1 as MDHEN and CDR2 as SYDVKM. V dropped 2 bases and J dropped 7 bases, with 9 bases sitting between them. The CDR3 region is CASSLPTRQPQHF. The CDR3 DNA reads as TGTGCCAGCAGTTTACCAACAAGACAGCCCCAGCATTTT.

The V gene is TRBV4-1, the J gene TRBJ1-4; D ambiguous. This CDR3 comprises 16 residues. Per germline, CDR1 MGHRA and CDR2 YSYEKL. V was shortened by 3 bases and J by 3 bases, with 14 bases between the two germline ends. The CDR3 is CASSHERRRANEKLFF. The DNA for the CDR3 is TGCGCCAGCAGCCATGAGAGGCGACGGGCTAATGAAAAACTGTTTTTT.

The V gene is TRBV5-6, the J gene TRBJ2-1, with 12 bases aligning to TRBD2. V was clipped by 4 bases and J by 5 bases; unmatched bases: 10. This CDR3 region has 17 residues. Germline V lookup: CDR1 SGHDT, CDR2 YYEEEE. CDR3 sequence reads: CASSPSSLAGGNNEQFF. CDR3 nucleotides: TGTGCCAGCAGCCCGTCGTCTCTAGCGGGGGGGAACAATGAGCAGTTCTTC.

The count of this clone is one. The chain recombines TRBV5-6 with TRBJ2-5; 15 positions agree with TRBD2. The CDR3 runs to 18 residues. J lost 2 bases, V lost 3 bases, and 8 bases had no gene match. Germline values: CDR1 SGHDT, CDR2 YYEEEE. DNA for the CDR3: TGTGCCAGCAGCTCCGGTGGACTAGCGGGAGGGATACAAGAGACCCAGTACTTC. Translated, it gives CASSSGGLAGGIQETQYF.

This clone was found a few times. Here the CDR3 DNA reads TGTGCCAGCATTCGGCAGGGTCAGACCCAGTACTTC. Its protein is CASIRQGQTQYF. This chain uses TRBV2 with TRBJ2-5; a weak D match, TRBD1 (5 bases). Trimming took off 7 bases at V and 6 bases at J, with 12 bases between the two ends. The CDR3 totals 12 residues. The germline gives CDR1 SNHLY, CDR2 FYNNEI.

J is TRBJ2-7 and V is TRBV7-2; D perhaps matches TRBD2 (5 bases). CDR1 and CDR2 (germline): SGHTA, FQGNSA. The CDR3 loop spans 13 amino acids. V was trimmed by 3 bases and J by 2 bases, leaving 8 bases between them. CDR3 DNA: TGTGCCAGCAGCTTGAGCGGCCCCTACGAGCAGTACTTC. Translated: CASSLSGPYEQYF.

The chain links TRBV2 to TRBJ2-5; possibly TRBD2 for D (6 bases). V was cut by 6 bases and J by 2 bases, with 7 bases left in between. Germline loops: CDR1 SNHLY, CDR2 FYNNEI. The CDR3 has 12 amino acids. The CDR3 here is CASREGQETQYF. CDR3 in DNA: TGTGCCAGCAGGGAGGGGCAAGAGACCCAGTACTTC.

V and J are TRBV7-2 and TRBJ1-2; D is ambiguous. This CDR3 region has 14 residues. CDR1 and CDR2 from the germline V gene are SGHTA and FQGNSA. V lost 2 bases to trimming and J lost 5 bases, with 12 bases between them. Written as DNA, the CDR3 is TGTGCCAGCAGCTTAAACGTAGAGGTTTATGGCTACACCTTC. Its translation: CASSLNVEVYGYTF.

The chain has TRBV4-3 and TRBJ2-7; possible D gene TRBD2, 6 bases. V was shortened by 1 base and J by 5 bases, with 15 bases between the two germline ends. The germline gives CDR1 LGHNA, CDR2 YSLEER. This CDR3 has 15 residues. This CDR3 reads CASSQAGGWYNEQYF. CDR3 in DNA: TGCGCCAGCAGCCAAGCTGGGGGGTGGTATAACGAGCAGTACTTC.

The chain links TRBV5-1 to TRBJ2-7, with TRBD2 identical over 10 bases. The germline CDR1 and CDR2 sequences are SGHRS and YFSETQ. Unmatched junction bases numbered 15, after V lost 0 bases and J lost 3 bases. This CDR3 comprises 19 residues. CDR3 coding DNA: TGCGCCAGCAGCTTGGGGACCCGCAGGCTAGCGGGAGTTCACTACGAGCAGTACTTC. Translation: CASSLGTRRLAGVHYEQYF.

DNA for the CDR3: TGTGCCAGCAGCGGGACTAGCGGCAGGGGAGAGCAGTTCTTC. It specifies CASSGTSGRGEQFF. The chain recombines TRBV28 with TRBJ2-1; 11 bases align to TRBD2. Germline CDR1 MDHEN, CDR2 SYDVKM. The CDR3 is made up of 14 amino acids. V shed 6 bases, J shed 10 bases, and the junction held 8 bases outside the gene matches.

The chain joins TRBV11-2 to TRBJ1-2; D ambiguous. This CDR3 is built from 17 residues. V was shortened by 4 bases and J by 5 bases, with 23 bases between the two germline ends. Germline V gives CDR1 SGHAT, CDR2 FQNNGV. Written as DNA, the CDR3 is TGTGCCAGCAGCTCCATGCCGCGGCATCCCCTAGGATATGGCTACACCTTC. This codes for CASSSMPRHPLGYGYTF.

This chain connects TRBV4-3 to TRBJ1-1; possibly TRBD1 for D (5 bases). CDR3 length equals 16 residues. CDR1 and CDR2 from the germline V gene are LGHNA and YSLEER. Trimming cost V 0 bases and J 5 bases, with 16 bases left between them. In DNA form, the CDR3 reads TGCGCCAGCAGCCAAGATTTCGGGGGTCCTTCGACTGAAGCTTTCTTT. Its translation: CASSQDFGGPSTEAFF.

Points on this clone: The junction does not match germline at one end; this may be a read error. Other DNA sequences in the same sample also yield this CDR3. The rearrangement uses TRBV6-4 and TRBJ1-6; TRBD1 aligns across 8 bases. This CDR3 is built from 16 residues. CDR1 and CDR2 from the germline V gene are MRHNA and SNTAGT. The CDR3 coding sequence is TGTGCCAGCGGAAGAGACAGGGGCTCCTATAATTCCCCCCTCCACTTT. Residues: CASGRDRGSYNSPLHF.

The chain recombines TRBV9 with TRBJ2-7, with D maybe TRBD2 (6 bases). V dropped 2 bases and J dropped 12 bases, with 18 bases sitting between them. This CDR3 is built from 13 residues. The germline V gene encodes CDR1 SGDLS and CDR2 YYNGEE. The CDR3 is CASSVSGGELLYF. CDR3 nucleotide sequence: TGTGCCAGCAGCGTTTCCGGGGGAGAGCTTCTGTACTTC.

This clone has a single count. CDR3 amino acids: CASSLAGGELFF. Here the CDR3 DNA reads TGTGCCAGCAGCTTAGCCGGCGGGGAGCTGTTTTTT. The chain joins TRBV11-2 to TRBJ2-2; D is unresolved. The CDR3 is 12 amino acids. Germline V lookup: CDR1 SGHAT, CDR2 FQNNGV. The V and J ends lost 1 base and 7 bases respectively, with 4 bases between them.

Written as DNA, the CDR3 is TGTGCCAGCAGTTCCAGCCAGACAGGCGATGGCTACACCTTC. This gives the protein CASSSSQTGDGYTF. This rearrangement joins TRBV28 to TRBJ1-2, with a weak D call TRBD1 (6 bases). The CDR3 has 14 amino acids. Between the trimmed V and J ends, which lost 4 bases and 6 bases, there was a span of 15 bases. The germline CDR1 and CDR2 sequences are MDHEN and SYDVKM.

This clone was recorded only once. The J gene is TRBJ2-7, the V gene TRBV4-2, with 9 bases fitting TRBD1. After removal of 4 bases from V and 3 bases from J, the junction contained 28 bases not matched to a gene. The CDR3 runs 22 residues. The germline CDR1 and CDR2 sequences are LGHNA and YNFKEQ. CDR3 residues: CASSPLGGARTGDLFPFYEQYF. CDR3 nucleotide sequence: TGTGCCAGCAGCCCCTTGGGAGGTGCCCGGACAGGGGATTTGTTCCCTTTCTACGAGCAGTACTTC.

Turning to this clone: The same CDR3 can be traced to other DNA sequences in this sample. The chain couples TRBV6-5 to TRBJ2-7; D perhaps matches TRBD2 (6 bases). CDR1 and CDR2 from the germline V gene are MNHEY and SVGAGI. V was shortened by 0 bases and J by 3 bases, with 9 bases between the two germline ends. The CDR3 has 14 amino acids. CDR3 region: CASSYSRGNYEQYF. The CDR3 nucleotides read TGTGCCAGCAGTTACTCGCGGGGAAACTACGAGCAGTACTTC.

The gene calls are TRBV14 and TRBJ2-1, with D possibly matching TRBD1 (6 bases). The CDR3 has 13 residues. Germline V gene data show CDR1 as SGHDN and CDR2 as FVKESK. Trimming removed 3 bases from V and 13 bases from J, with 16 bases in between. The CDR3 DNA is TGTGCCAGCAGCCATAGGCGTTGGGGACACCAGTTCTTC. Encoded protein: CASSHRRWGHQFF.